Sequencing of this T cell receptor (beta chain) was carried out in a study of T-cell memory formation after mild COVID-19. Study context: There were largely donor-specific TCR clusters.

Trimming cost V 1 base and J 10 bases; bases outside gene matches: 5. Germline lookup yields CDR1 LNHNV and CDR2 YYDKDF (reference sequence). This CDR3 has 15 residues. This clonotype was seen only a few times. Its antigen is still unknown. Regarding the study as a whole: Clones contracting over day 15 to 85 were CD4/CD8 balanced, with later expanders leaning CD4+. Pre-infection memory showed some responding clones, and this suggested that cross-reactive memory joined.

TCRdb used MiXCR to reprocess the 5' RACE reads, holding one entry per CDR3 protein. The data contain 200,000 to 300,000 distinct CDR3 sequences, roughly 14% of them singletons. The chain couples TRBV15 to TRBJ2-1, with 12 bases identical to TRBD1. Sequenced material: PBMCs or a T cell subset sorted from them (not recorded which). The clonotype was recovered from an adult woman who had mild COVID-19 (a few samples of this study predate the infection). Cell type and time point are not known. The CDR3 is CATSRGDRGPWEQFF. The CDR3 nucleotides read TGTGCCACCAGCAGAGGGGACAGGGGGCCATGGGAGCAGTTCTTC.